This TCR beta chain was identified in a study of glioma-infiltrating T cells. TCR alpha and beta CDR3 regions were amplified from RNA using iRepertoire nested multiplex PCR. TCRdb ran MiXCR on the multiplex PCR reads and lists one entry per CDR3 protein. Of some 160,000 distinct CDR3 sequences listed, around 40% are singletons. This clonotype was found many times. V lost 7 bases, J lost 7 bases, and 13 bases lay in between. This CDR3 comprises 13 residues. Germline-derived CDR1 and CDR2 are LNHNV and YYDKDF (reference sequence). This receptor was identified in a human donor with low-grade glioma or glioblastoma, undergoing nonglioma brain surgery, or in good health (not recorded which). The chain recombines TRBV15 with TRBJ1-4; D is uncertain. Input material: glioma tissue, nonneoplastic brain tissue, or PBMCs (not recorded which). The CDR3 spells CATKASGSEKLFF. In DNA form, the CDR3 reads TGTGCCACCAAGGCGTCCGGCTCTGAAAAACTGTTTTTT.